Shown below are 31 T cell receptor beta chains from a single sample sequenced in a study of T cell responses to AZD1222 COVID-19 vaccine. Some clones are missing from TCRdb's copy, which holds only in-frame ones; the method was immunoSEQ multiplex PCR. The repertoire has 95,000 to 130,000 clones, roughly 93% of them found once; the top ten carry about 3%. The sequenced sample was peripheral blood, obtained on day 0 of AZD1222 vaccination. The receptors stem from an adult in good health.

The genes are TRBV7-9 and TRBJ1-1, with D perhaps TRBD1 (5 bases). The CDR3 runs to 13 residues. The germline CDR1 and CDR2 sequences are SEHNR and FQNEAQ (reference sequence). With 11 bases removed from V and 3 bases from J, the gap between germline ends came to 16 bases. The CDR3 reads CACQQGGYTEAFF. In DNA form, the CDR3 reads TGTGCCTGTCAGCAGGGAGGGTACACTGAAGCTTTCTTT.

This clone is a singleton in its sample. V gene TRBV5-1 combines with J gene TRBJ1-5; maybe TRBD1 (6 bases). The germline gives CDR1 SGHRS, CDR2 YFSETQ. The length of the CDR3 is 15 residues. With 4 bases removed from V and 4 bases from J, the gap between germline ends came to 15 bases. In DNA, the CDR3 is TGCGCCAGCAGCCCAACGGGAGGGACAAATCAGCCCCAGCATTTT. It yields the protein CASSPTGGTNQPQHF.

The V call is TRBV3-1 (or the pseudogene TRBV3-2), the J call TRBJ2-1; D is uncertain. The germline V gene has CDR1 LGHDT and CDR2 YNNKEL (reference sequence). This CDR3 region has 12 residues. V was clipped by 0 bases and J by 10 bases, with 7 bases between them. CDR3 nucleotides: TGTGCCAGCAGCCAAGATGAGTGGGAGCAGTTCTTC. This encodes CASSQDEWEQFF.

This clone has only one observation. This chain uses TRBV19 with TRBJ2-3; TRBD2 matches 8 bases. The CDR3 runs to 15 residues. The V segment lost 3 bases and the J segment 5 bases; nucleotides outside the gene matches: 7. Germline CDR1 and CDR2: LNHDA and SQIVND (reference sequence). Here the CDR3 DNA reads TGTGCCAGTAGTATCGGAGCGGGAGTCGGAGATACGCAGTATTTT. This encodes CASSIGAGVGDTQYF. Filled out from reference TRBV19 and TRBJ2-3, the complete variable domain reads DGGITQSPKYLFRKEGQNVTLSCEQNLNHDAMYWYRQDPGQGLRLIYYSQIVNDFQKGDIAEGYSVSREKKESFPLTVTSAQKNPTAFYLCASSIGAGVGDTQYFGPGTRLTVL.

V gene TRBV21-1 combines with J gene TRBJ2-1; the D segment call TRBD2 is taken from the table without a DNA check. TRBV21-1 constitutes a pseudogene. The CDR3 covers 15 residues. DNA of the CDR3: TGTGCCAGCAGCAAAAGCGGGACCTCCTACAATGAGCAGTTCTTC. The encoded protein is CASSKSGTSYNEQFF.

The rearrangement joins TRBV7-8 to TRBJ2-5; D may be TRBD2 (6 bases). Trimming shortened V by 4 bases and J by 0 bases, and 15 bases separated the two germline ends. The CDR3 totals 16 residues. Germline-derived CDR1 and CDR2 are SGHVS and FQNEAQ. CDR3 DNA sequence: TGTGCCAGCAGCTCCCCGAGACTAGAGTACCAAGAGACCCAGTACTTC. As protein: CASSSPRLEYQETQYF.

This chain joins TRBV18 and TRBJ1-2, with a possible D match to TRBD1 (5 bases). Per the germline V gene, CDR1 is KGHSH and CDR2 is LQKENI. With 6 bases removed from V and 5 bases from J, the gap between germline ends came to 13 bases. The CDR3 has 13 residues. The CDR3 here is CASSKGTDYGYTF. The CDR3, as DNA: TGTGCCAGCTCCAAGGGGACGGATTATGGCTACACCTTC. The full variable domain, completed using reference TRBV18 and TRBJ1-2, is NAGVMQNPRHLVRRRGQEARLRCSPMKGHSHVYWYRQLPEEGLKFMVYLQKENIIDESGMPKERFSAEFPKEGPSILRIQQVVRGDSAAYFCASSKGTDYGYTFGSGTRLTVV.

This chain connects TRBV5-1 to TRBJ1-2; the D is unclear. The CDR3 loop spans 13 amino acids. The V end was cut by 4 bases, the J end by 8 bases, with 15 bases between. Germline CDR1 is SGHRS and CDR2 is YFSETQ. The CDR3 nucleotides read TGCGCCAGCAGCATCGGGGAAGGTGACGGCTACACCTTC. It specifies CASSIGEGDGYTF.

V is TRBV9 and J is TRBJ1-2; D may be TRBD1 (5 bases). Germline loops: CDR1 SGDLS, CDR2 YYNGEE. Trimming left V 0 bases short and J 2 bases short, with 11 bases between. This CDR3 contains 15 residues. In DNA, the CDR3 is TGTGCCAGCAGCGTAGGGGGGGAGTCGAACTATGGCTACACCTTC. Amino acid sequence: CASSVGGESNYGYTF.

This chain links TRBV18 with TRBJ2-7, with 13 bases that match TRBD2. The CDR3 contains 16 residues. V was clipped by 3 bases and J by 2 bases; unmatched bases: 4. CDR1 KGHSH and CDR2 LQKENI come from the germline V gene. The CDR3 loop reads CASSPGTSGTTYEQYF. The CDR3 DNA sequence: TGTGCCAGCTCACCGGGGACTAGCGGGACAACCTACGAGCAGTACTTC.

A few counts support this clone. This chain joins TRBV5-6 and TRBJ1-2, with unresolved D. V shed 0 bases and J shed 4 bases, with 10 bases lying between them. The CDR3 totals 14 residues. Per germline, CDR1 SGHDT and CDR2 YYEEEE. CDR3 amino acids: CASSLARQFYGYTF. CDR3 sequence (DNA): TGTGCCAGCAGCTTGGCCCGACAATTCTATGGCTACACCTTC. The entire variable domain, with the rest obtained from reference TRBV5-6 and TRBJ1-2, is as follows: DAGVTQSPTHLIKTRGQQVTLRCSPKSGHDTVSWYQQALGQGPQFIFQYYEEEERQRGNFPDRFSGHQFPNYSSELNVNALLLGDSALYLCASSLARQFYGYTFGSGTRLTVV.

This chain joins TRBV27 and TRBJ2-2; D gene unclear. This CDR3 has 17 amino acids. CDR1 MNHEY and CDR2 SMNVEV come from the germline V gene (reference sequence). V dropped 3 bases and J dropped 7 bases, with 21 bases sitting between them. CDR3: CASSLRLKPPTGGELFF. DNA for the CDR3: TGTGCCAGCAGTTTGCGGTTAAAGCCCCCAACGGGCGGGGAGCTGTTTTTT.

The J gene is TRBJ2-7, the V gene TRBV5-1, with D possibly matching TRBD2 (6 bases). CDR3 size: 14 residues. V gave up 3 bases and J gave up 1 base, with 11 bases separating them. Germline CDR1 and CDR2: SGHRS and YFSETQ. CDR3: CASSSTGTSYEQYF. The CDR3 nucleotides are TGCGCCAGCAGCTCGACCGGGACTTCCTACGAGCAGTACTTC.

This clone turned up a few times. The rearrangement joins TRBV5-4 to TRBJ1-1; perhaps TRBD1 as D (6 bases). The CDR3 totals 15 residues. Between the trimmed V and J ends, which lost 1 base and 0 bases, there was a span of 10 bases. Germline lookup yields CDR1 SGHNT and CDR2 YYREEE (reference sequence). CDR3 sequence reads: CASSLPGALNTEAFF. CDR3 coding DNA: TGTGCCAGCAGCTTGCCGGGGGCCCTGAACACTGAAGCTTTCTTT. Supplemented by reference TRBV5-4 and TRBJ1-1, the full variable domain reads ETGVTQSPTHLIKTRGQQVTLRCSSQSGHNTVSWYQQALGQGPQFIFQYYREEENGRGNFPPRFSGLQFPNYSSELNVNALELDDSALYLCASSLPGALNTEAFFGQGTRLTVV.

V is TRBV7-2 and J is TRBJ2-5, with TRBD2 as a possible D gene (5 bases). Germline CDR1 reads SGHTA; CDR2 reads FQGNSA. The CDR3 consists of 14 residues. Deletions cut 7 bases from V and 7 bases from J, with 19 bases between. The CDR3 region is CASTLRRGEGTQYF. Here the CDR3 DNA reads TGTGCCAGCACGCTCCGAAGAGGCGAGGGGACCCAGTACTTC.

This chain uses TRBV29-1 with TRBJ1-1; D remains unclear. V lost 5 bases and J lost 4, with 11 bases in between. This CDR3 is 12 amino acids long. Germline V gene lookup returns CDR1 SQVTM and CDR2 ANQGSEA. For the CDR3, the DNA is TGCAGCGTTAGACGGCAAGGCACTGAAGCTTTCTTT. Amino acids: CSVRRQGTEAFF. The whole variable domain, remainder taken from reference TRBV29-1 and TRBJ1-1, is SAVISQKPSRDICQRGTSLTIQCQVDSQVTMMFWYRQQPGQSLTLIATANQGSEATYESGFVIDKFPISRPNLTFSTLTVSNMSPEDSSIYLCSVRRQGTEAFFGQGTRLTVV.

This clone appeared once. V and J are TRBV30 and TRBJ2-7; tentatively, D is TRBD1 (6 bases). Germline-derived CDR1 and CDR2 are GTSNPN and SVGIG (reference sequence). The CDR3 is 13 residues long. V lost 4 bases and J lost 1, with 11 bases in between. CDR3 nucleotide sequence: TGTGCCTGGAACCTAGGACAGTCCTACGAGCAGTACTTC. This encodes CAWNLGQSYEQYF. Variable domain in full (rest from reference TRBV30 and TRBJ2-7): SQTIHQWPATLVQPVGSPLSLECTVEGTSNPNLYWYRQAAGRGLQLLFYSVGIGQISSEVPQNLSASRPQDRQFILSSKKLLLSDSGFYLCAWNLGQSYEQYFGPGTRLTVT.

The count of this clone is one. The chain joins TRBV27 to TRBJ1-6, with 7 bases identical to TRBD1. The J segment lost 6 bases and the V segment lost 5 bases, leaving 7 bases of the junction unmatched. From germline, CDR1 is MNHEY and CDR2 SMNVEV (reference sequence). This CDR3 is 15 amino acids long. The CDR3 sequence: CASSSNRGGNSPLHF. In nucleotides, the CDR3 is TGTGCCAGCAGTAGTAACAGGGGTGGTAATTCACCCCTCCACTTT.

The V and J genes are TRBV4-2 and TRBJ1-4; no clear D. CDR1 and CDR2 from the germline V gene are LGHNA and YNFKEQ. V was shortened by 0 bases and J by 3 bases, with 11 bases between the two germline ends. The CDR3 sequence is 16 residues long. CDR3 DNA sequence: TGTGCCAGCAGCCAAGACCTCCGGGCCCCTAATGAAAAACTGTTTTTT. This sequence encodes CASSQDLRAPNEKLFF.

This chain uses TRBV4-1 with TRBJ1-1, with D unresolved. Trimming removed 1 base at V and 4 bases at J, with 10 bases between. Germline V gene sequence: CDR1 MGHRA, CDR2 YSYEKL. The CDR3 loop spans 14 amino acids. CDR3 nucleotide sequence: TGCGCCAGCAGCCAAGGGATCCTTGGCACTGAAGCTTTCTTT. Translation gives CASSQGILGTEAFF.

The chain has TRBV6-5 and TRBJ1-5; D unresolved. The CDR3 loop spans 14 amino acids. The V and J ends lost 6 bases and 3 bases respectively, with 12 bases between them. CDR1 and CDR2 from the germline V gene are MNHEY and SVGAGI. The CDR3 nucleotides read TGTGCCAGCAGCCTTTTTGAGGACAATCAGCCCCAGCATTTT. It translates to CASSLFEDNQPQHF.

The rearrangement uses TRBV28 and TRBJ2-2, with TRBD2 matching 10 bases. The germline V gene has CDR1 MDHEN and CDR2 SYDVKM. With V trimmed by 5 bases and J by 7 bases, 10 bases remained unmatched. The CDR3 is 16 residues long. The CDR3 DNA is TGTGCCAGCAGTCCCCCTCTAGCGGGAGCAGTCGGGGAGCTGTTTTTT. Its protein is CASSPPLAGAVGELFF.

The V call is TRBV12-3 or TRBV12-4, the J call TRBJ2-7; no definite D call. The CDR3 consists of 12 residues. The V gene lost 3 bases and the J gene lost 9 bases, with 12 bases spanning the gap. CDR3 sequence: CASSFHPLGQYF. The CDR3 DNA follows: TGTGCCAGCAGTTTTCATCCCCTAGGGCAGTACTTC.

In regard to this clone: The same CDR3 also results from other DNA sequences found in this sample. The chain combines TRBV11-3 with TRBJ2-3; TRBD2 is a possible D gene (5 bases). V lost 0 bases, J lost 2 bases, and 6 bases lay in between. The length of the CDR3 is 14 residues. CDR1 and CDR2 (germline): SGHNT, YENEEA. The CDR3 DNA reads TGTGCCAGCAGCTTAGACGGGAACACAGATACGCAGTATTTT. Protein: CASSLDGNTDTQYF. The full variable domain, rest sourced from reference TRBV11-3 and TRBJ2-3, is EAGVVQSPRYKIIEKKQPVAFWCNPISGHNTLYWYLQNLGQGPELLIRYENEEAVDDSQLPKDRFSAERLKGVDSTLKIQPAELGDSAVYLCASSLDGNTDTQYFGPGTRLTVL.

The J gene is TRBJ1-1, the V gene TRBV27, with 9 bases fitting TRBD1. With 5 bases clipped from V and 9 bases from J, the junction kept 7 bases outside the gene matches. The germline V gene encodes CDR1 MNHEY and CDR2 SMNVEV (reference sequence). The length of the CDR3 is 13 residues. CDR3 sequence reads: CASSLSQGAQAFF. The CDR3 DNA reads TGTGCCAGCAGTCTTTCACAGGGGGCTCAAGCTTTCTTT.

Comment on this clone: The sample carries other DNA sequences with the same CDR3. CDR3 bases: TGTGCCAGCAGCTTAGTGCCCAATGAGCAGTTCTTC. Protein sequence: CASSLVPNEQFF. This chain uses TRBV7-9 with TRBJ2-1; D remains unclear. The V gene's germline CDR1 is SEHNR and CDR2 FQNEAQ (reference sequence). The CDR3 runs to 12 residues. Trimming left V 1 base short and J 6 bases short, with 4 bases between. Together with reference TRBV7-9 and TRBJ2-1, the CDR3 gives the full variable domain: DTGVSQNPRHKITKRGQNVTFRCDPISEHNRLYWYRQTLGQGPEFLTYFQNEAQLEKSRLLSDRFSAERPKGSFSTLEIQRTEQGDSAMYLCASSLVPNEQFFGPGTRLTVL.

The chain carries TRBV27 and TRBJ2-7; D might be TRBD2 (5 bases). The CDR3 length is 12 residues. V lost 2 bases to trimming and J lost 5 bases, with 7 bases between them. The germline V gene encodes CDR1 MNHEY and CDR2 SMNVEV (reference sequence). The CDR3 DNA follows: TGTGCCAGCAGTTTACTGGGAGACGAGCAGTACTTC. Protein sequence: CASSLLGDEQYF.

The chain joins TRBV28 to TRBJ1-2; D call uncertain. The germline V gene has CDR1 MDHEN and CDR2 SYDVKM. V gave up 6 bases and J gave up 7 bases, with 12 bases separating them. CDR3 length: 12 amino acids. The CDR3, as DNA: TGTGCCAGCAGCTCGTCGGAAATTGGCTACACCTTC. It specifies CASSSSEIGYTF.

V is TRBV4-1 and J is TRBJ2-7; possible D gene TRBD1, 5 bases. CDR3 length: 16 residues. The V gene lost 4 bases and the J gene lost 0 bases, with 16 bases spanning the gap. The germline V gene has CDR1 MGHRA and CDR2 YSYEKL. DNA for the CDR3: TGCGCCAGCAGCCCGGACAACAAGTGGAGCTCCTACGAGCAGTACTTC. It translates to CASSPDNKWSSYEQYF.

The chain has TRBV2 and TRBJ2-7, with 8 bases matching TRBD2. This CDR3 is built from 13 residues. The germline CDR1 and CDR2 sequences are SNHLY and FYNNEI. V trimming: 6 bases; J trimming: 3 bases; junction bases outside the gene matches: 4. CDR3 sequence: CASRSSGSYEQYF. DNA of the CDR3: TGTGCCAGCAGATCGAGCGGGAGCTACGAGCAGTACTTC.

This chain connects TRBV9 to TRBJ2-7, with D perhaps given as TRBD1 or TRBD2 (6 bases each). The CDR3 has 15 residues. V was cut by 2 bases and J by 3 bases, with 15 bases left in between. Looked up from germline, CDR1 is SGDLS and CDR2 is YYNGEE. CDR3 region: CASSVSGGRLYEQYF. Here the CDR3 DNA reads TGTGCCAGCAGCGTCTCTGGGGGGCGGCTCTACGAGCAGTACTTC. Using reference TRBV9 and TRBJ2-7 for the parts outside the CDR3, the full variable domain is DSGVTQTPKHLITATGQRVTLRCSPRSGDLSVYWYQQSLDQGLQFLIQYYNGEERAKGNILERFSAQQFPDLHSELNLSSLELGDSALYFCASSVSGGRLYEQYFGPGTRLTVT.